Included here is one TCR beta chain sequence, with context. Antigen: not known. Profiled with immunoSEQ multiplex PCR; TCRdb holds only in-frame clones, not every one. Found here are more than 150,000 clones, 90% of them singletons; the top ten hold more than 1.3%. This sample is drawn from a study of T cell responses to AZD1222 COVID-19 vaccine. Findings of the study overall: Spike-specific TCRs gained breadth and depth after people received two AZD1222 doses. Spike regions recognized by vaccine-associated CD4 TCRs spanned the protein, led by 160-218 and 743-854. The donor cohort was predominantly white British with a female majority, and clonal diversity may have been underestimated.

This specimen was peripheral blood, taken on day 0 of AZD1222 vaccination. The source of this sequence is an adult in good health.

CDR3 coding DNA: TGTGCCAGCAGTCTGAAGACAGGGCTAAATCAGCCCCAGCATTTT. It encodes CASSLKTGLNQPQHF. The chain employs TRBV27 and TRBJ1-5; 7 nucleotides agree with TRBD1. The V and J ends lost 5 bases and 4 bases, in that order; junction bases with no gene match: 8. The CDR3 length is 15 residues. Germline CDR1 reads MNHEY; CDR2 reads SMNVEV (reference sequence).